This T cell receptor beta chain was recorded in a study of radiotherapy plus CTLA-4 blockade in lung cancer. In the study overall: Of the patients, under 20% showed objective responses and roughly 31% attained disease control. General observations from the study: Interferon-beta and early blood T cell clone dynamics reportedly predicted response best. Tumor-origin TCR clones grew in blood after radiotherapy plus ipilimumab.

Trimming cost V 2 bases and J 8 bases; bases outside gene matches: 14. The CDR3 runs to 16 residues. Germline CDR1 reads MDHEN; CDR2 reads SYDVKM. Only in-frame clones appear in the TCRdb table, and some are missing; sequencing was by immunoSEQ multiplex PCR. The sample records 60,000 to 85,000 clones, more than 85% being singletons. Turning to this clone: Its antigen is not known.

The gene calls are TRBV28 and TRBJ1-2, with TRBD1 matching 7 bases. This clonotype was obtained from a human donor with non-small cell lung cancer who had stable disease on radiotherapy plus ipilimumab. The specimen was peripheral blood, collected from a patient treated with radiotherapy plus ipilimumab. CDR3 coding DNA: TGTGCCAGCAGTTTACCCCCGGAACAGGGGACGGTAGGCTACACCTTC. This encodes CASSLPPEQGTVGYTF.